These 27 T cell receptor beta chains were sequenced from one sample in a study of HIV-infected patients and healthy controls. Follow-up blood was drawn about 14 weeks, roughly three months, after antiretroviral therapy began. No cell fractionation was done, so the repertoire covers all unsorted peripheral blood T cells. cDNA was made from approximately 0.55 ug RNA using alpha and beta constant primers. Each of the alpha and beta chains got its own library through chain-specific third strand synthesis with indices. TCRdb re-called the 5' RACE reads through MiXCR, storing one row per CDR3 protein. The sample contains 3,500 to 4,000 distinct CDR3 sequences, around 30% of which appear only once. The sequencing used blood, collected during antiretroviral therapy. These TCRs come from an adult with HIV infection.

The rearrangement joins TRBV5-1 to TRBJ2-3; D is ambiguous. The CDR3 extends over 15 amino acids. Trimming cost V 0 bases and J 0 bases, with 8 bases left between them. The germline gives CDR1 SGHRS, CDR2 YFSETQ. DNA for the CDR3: TGCGCCAGCAGCTTGGGGTTATTCAGCACAGATACGCAGTATTTT. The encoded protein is CASSLGLFSTDTQYF.

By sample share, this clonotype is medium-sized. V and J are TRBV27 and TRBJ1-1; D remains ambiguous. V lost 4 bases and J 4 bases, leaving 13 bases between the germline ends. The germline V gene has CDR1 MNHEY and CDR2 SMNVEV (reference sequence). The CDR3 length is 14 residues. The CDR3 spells CASSSVAVSTEAFF. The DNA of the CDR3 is TGTGCCAGCAGTTCGGTAGCCGTAAGCACTGAAGCTTTCTTT.

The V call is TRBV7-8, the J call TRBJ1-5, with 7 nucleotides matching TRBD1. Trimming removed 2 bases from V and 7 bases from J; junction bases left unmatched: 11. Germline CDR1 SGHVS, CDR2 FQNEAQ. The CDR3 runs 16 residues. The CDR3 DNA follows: TGTGCCAGCAGCTTAATCGGAGGGACAGCTGTGCAGCCCCAGCATTTT. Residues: CASSLIGGTAVQPQHF.

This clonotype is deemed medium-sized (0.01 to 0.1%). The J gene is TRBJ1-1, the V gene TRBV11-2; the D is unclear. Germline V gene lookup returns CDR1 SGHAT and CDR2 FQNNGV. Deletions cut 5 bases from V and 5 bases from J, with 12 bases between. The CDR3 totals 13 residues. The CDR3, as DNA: TGTGCCAGCAGCCCCGGCCGGGAGACTGAAGCTTTCTTT. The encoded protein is CASSPGRETEAFF.

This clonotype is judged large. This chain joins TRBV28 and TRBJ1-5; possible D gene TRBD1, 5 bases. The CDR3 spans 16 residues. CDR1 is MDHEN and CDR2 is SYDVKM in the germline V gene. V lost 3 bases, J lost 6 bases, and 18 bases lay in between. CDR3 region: CASSLLGLPGGQPQHF. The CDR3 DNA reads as TGTGCCAGCAGTTTGCTCGGATTACCTGGGGGTCAGCCCCAGCATTTT. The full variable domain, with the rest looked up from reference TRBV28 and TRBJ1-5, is DVKVTQSSRYLVKRTGEKVFLECVQDMDHENMFWYRQDPGLGLRLIYFSYDVKMKEKGDIPEGYSVSREKKERFSLILESASTNQTSMYLCASSLLGLPGGQPQHFGDGTRLSIL.

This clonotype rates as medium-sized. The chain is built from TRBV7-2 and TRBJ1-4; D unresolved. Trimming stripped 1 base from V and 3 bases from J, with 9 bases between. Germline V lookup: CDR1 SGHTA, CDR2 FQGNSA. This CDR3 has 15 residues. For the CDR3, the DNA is TGTGCCAGCAGCTTAGATCACCGATCTAATGAAAAACTGTTTTTT. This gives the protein CASSLDHRSNEKLFF.

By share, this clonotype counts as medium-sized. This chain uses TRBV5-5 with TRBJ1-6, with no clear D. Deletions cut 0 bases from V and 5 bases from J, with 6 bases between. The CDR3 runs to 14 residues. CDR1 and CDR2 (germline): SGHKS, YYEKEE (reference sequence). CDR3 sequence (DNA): TGTGCCAGCAGCTTGGGGAGACATAATTCACCCCTCCACTTT. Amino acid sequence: CASSLGRHNSPLHF.

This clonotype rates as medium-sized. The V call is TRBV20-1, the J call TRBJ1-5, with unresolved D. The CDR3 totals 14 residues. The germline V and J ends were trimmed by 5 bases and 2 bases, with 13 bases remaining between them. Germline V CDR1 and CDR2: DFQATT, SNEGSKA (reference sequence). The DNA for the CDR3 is TGCAGTGCTCCCGTTACGAGGGGCAATCAGCCCCAGCATTTT. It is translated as CSAPVTRGNQPQHF.

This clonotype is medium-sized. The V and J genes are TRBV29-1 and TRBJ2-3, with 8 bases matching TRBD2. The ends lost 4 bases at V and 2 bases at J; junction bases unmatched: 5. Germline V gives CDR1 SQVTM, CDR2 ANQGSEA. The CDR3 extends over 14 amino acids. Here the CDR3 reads CSVGVAGLTDTQYF. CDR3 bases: TGCAGCGTTGGAGTAGCGGGGCTCACAGATACGCAGTATTTT.

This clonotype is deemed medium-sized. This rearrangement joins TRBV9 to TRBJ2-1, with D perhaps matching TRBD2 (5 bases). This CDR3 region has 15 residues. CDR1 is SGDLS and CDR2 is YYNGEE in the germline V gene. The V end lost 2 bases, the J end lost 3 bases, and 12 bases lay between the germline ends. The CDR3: CASSVGYSGYNEQFF. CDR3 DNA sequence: TGTGCCAGCAGCGTCGGGTACAGCGGCTACAATGAGCAGTTCTTC.

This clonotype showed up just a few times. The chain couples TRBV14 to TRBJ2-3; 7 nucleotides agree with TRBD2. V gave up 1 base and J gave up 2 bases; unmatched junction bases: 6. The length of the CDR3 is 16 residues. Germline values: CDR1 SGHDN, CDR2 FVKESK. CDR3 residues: CASSQGFTSVTDTQYF. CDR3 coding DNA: TGTGCCAGCAGCCAAGGGTTCACTAGCGTCACAGATACGCAGTATTTT. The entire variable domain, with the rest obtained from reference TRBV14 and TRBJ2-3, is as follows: EAGVTQFPSHSVIEKGQTVTLRCDPISGHDNLYWYRRVMGKEIKFLLHFVKESKQDESGMPNNRFLAERTGGTYSTLKVQPAELEDSGVYFCASSQGFTSVTDTQYFGPGTRLTVL.

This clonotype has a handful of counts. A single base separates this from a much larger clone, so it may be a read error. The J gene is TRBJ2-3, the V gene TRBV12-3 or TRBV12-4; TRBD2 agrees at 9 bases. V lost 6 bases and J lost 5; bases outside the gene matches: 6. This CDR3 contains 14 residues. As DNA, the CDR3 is TGTGCCAGCAGAGGACTAGCGTGGGGAGATACGCAGTATTTT. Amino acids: CASRGLAWGDTQYF.

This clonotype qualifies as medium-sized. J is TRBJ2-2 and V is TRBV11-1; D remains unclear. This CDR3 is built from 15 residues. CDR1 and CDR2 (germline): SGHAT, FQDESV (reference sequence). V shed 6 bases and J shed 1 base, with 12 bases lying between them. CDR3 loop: CASSPRTVNTGELFF. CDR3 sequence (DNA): TGTGCCAGCAGTCCCCGGACGGTGAACACCGGGGAGCTGTTTTTT. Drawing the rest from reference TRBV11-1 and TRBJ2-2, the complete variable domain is EAEVAQSPRYKITEKSQAVAFWCDPISGHATLYWYRQILGQGPELLVQFQDESVVDDSQLPKDRFSAERLKGVDSTLKIQPAELGDSAMYLCASSPRTVNTGELFFGEGSRLTVL.

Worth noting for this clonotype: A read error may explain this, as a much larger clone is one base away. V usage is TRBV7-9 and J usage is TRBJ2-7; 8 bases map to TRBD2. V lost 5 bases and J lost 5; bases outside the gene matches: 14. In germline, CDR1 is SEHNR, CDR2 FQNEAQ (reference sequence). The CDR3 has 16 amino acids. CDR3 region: CASSPWVAGSYHEQYF. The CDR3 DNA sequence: TGTGCCAGCAGCCCTTGGGTAGCGGGGAGCTACCACGAGCAGTACTTC.

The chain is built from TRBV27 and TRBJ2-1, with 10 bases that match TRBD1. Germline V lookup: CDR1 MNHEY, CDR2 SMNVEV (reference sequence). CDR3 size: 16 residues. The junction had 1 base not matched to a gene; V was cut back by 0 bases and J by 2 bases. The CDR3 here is CASSLSGTGAYNEQFF. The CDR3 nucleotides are TGTGCCAGCAGTTTATCTGGGACAGGGGCCTACAATGAGCAGTTCTTC.

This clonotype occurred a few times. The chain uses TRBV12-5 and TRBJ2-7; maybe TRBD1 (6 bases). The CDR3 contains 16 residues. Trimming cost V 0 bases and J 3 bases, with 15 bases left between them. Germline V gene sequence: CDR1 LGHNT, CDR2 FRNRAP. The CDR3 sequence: CASGLVWPDRLYEQYF. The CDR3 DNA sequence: TGTGCTAGTGGTTTGGTATGGCCGGACAGACTCTACGAGCAGTACTTC.

CDR3 in DNA: TGTGCCAGCTCACCCAATGACGCCAGGGTTGCTTCACCCCTCCACTTT. It yields the protein CASSPNDARVASPLHF. The genes are TRBV18 and TRBJ1-6; D is possibly TRBD1 (5 bases). This CDR3 has 16 amino acids. The ends were cut back, 3 bases at V and 9 bases at J, with 18 bases in the middle. Germline CDR1 is KGHSH and CDR2 is LQKENI.

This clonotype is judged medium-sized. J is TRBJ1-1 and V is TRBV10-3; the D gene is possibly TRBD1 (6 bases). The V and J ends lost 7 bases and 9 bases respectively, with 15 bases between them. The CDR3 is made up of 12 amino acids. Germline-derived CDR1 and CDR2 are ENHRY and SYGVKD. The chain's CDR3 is CAIKGGDKQAFF. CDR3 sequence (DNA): TGTGCCATCAAGGGGGGTGATAAGCAAGCTTTCTTT.

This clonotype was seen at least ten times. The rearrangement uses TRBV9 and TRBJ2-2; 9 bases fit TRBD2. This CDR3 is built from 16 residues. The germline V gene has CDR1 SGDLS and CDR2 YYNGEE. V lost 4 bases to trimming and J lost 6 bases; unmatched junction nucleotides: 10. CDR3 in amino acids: CASSQTSGWAPGELFF. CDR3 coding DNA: TGTGCCAGCAGCCAAACTAGCGGGTGGGCCCCCGGGGAGCTGTTTTTT.

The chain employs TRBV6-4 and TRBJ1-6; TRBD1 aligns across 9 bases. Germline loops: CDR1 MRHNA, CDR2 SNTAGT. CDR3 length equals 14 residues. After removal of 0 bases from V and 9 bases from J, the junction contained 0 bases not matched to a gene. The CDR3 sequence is CASSDSTGGSPLHF. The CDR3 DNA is TGTGCCAGCAGTGACTCGACAGGGGGTTCACCCCTCCACTTT.

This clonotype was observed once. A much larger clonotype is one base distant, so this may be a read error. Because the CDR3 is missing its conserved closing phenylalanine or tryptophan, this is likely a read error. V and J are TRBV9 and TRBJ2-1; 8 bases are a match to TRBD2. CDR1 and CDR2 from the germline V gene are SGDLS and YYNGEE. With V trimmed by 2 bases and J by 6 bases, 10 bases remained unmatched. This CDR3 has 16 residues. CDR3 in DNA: TGTGCCAGCAGCGTCCCCATAGCGGGGCCCGTCAATGAGCAGTTCTTA. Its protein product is CASSVPIAGPVNEQFL.

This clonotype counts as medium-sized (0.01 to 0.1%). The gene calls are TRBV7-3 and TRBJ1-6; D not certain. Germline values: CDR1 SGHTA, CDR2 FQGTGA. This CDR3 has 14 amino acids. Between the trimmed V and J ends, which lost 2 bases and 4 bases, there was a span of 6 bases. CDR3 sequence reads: CASSLSGYNSPLHF. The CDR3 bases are TGTGCCAGCAGCTTATCTGGGTATAATTCACCCCTCCACTTT.

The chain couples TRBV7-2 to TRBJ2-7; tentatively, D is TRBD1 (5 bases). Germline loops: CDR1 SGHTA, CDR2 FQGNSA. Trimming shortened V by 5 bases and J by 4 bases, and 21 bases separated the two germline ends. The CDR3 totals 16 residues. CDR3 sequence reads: CASSPQPAGIGYEQYF. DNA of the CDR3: TGTGCCAGCAGCCCCCAGCCAGCAGGGATTGGTTACGAGCAGTACTTC.

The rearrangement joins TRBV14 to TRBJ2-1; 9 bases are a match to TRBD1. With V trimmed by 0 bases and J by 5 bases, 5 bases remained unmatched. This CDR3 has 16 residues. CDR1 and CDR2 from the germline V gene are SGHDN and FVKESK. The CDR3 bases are TGTGCCAGCAGCCAAGAACCGGGACAGGGCGACAATGAGCAGTTCTTC. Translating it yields CASSQEPGQGDNEQFF. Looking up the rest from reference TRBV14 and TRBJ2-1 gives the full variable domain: EAGVTQFPSHSVIEKGQTVTLRCDPISGHDNLYWYRRVMGKEIKFLLHFVKESKQDESGMPNNRFLAERTGGTYSTLKVQPAELEDSGVYFCASSQEPGQGDNEQFFGPGTRLTVL.

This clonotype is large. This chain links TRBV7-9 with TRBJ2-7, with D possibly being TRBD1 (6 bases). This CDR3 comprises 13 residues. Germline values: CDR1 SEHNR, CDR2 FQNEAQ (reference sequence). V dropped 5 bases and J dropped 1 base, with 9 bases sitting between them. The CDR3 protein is CASSPDRSYEQYF. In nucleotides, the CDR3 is TGTGCCAGCAGCCCCGACAGGTCCTACGAGCAGTACTTC.

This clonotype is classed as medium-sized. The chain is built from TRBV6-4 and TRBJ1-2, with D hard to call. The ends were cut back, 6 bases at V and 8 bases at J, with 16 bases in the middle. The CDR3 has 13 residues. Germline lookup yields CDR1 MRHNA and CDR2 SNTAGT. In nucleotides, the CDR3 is TGTGCCAGCAGAGACCCGAACGGTCTCGGCTACACCTTC. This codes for CASRDPNGLGYTF.

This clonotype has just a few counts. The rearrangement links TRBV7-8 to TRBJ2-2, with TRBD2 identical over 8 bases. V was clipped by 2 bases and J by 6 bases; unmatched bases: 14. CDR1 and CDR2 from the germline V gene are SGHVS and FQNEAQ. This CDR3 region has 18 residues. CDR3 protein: CASSLRSLAGGPPGELFF. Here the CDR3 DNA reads TGTGCCAGCAGCTTAAGGTCTCTGGCGGGGGGCCCCCCCGGGGAGCTGTTTTTT.